The 4 T cell receptor beta chains below were found in one sample sequenced in a study of T-cell memory formation after mild COVID-19 (dated by TCRdb to about 2021). Receptor libraries were prepared by 5' RACE. TCRdb shows the sequencer as Illumina NovaSeq 6000. The public reads were quality trimmed at Q25 with fastp and then assembled into clones with MiXCR by TCRdb, keeping productive beta chains. Rows are combined by CDR3 protein, so each entry shows the most common genes and DNA. Here the sample has approximately 580,000 distinct CDR3 sequences; about a fifth occur a single time. Around 12% of the sample rests with the top ten. The source material was PBMCs or a T cell subset sorted from them (not recorded which). All receptors derive from an adult woman who had mild COVID-19 (a few samples of this study predate the infection). The sample titles of this study are shuffled in the database, so cell type and time point are left out; the donor was told from shared clones.

The chain uses TRBV28 and TRBJ2-1; D might be TRBD2 (5 bases). The CDR3 has 17 amino acids. CDR1 is MDHEN, CDR2 SYDVKM, per germline. Trimming pared 5 bases from V and 3 bases from J, leaving 20 bases between. The CDR3 region has the DNA TGTGCCAGCAGTCCCCTAGCCTCAACCCCTTTCTACAATGAGCAGTTCTTC. Amino acid sequence: CASSPLASTPFYNEQFF.

The CDR3 spells CAWNPVFAELRYSEQYF. The CDR3 DNA is TGTGCCTGGAACCCTGTCTTCGCGGAACTACGCTATTCCGAGCAGTACTTC. This chain joins TRBV30 and TRBJ2-7; no firm D call. With 4 bases removed from V and 6 bases from J, the gap between germline ends came to 28 bases. Germline-derived CDR1 and CDR2 are GTSNPN and SVGIG (reference sequence). There are 17 residues in the CDR3. Together with reference TRBV30 and TRBJ2-7, the CDR3 gives the full variable domain: SQTIHQWPATLVQPVGSPLSLECTVEGTSNPNLYWYRQAAGRGLQLLFYSVGIGQISSEVPQNLSASRPQDRQFILSSKKLLLSDSGFYLCAWNPVFAELRYSEQYFGPGTRLTVT.

A few counts support this clonotype. The chain employs TRBV12-3 or TRBV12-4 and TRBJ1-2; D possibly corresponds to TRBD1 (6 bases). Trimming cost V 3 bases and J 8 bases, with 13 bases left between them. The CDR3 loop spans 13 amino acids. The CDR3 region has the DNA TGTGCCAGCAGTTTTAGGGGGGCCCTGGGCTACACCTTC. Translation: CASSFRGALGYTF.

This rearrangement joins TRBV7-3 to TRBJ2-7, with D possibly being TRBD1 or TRBD2 (5 bases each). Per the germline V gene, CDR1 is SGHTA and CDR2 is FQGTGA. The germline V and J ends were trimmed by 2 bases and 4 bases, with 9 bases remaining between them. The CDR3 is 13 residues long. The CDR3 nucleotides are TGTGCCAGCAGCTTAGGGACCCGGTACGAGCAGTACTTC. Translated: CASSLGTRYEQYF.